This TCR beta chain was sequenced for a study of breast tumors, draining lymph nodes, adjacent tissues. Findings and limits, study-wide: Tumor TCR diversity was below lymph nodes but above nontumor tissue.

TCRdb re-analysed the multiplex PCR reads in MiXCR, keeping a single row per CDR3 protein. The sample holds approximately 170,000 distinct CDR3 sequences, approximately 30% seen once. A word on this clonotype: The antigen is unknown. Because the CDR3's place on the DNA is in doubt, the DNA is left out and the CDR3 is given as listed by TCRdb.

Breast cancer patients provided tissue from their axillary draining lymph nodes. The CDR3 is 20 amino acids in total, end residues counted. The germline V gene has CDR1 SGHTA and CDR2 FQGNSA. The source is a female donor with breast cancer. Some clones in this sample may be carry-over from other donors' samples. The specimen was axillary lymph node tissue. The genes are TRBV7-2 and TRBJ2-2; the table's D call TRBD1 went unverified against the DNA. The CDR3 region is CASSQRDSHSYEQYFGELFF.